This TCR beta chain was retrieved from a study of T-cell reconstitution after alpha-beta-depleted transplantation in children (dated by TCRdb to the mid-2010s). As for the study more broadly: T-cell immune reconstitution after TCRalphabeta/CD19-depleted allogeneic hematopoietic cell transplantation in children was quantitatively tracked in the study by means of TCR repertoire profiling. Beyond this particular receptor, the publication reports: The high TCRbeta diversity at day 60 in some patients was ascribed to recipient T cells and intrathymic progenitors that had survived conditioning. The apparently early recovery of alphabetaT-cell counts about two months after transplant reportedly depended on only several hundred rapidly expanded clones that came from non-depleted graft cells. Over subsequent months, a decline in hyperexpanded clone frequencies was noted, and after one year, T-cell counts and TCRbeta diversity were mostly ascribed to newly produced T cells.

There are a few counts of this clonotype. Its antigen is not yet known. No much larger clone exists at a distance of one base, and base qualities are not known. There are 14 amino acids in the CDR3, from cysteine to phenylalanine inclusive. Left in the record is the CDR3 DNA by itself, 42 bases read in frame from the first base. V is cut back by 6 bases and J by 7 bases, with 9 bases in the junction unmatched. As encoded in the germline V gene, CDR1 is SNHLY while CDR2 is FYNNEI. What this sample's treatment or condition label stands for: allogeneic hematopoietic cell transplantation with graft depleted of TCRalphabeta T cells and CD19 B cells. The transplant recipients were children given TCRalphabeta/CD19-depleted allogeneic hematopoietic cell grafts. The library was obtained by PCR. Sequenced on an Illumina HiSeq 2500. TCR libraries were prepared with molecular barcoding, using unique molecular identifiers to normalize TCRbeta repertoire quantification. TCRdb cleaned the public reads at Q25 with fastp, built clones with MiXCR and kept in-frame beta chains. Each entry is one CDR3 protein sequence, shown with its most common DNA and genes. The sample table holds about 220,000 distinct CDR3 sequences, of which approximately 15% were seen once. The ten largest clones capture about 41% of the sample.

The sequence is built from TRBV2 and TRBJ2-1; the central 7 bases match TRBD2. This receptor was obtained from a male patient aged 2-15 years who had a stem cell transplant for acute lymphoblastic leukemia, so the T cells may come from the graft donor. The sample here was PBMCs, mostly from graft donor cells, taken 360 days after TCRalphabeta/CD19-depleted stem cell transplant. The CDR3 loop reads CASSRWGGANEQFF. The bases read TGTGCCAGCAGCCGGTGGGGGGGAGCGAATGAGCAGTTCTTC.